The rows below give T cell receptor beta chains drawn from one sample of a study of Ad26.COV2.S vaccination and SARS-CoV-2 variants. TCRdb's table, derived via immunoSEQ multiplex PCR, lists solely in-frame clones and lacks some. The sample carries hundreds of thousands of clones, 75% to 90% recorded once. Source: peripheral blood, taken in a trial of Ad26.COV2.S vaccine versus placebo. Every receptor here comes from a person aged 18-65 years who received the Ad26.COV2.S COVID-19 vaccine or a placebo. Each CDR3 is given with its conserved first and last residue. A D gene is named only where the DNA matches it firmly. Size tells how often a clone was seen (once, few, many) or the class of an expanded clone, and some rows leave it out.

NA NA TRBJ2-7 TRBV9 CASSVDPGRNDEQYF TGTGCCAGCAGCGTAGACCCGGGAAGGAATGACGAGCAGTACTTC
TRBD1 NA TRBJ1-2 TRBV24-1 CATSAAGGGYTF TGTGCCACCAGTGCGGCAGGGGGTGGCTACACCTTC
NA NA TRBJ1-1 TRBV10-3 CAISRTGTEAFF TGTGCCATCAGTCGGACCGGGACTGAAGCTTTCTTT
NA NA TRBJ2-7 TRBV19 CASSISAGGPGYEQYF TGTGCCAGTAGTATATCAGCCGGGGGGCCGGGTTACGAGCAGTACTTC
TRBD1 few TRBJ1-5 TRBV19 CASSGSGGARQPQHF TGTGCCAGTAGTGGGTCAGGGGGGGCCAGGCAGCCCCAGCATTTT
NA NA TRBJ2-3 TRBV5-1 CASTVDSSSTDTQYF TGCGCCAGCACGGTGGATTCCTCTAGCACAGATACGCAGTATTTT
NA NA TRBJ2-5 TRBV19 CASSLTPESARVDQYF TGTGCCAGTAGTCTAACCCCGGAGTCGGCTAGGGTCGACCAGTACTTC
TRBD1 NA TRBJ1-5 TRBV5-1 CASSVSGQGNQPQHF TGCGCCAGCAGTGTGTCGGGACAGGGGAATCAGCCCCAGCATTTT
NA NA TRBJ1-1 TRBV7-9 CASSLTDEAFF TGTGCCAGCAGCTTAACGGATGAAGCTTTCTTT
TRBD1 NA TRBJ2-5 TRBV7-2 CASSLLQGALGETQYF TGTGCCAGCAGCCTACTACAGGGGGCTCTGGGAGAGACCCAGTACTTC
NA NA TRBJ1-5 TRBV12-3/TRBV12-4 CASSLTGNQPQHF TGTGCCAGCAGTTTAACCGGGAATCAGCCCCAGCATTTT
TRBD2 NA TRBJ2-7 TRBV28 CASSGGRINEQYF TGTGCCAGCAGCGGCGGGAGAATTAACGAGCAGTACTTC
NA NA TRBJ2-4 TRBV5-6 CASSLVEERSIQYF TGTGCCAGCAGCTTGGTGGAGGAGAGGTCTATTCAGTACTTC
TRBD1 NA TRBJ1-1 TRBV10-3 CATGSGGTEAFF TGTGCCACCGGTTCAGGGGGCACTGAAGCTTTCTTT
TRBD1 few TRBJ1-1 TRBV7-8 CASSFGGQGSNTEAFF TGTGCCAGCAGCTTCGGAGGACAGGGCTCGAACACTGAAGCTTTCTTT
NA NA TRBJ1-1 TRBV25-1 CASSENGRPEAFF TGTGCCAGCAGTGAAAATGGCCGTCCTGAAGCTTTCTTT
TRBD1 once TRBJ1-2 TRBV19 CASSINRGSGYTF TGTGCCAGTAGTATCAACAGGGGTTCTGGCTACACCTTC
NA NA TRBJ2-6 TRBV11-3 CASSHRGGDSSGANVLTF TGTGCCAGCAGCCATAGAGGAGGGGATTCCTCTGGGGCCAACGTCCTGACTTTC
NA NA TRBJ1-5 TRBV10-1 CASNQPQHF TGCGCCAGCAATCAGCCCCAGCATTTT
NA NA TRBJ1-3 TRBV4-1 CASSQDRDSGNTIYF TGCGCCAGCAGCCAAGATAGGGACTCTGGAAACACCATATATTTT
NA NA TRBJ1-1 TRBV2 CASSEATPGTEAFF TGTGCCAGCAGTGAGGCTACCCCGGGCACTGAAGCTTTCTTT
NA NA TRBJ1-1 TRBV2 CASSDPRTPQAQAFF TGTGCCAGCAGTGATCCTCGTACACCCCAGGCCCAAGCTTTCTTT
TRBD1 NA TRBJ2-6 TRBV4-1 CASSQGQGAGSGANVLTF TGCGCCAGCAGCCAAGGGCAGGGGGCAGGCTCTGGGGCCAACGTCCTGACTTTC
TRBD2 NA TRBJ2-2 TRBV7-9 CASSSSGGGNTGELFF TGTGCCAGCAGCTCGAGCGGGGGAGGCAACACCGGGGAGCTGTTTTTT
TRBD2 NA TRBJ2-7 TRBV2 CASSPLTSGGEQYF TGTGCCAGCAGCCCCCTGACTAGCGGGGGGGAGCAGTACTTC
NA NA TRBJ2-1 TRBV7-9 CASSPPGLFAYNEQFF TGTGCCAGCAGCCCCCCAGGACTATTTGCCTACAATGAGCAGTTCTTC
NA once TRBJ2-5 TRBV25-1 CASSEYTPGREETQYF TGTGCCAGCAGTGAATATACCCCAGGGAGAGAGGAGACCCAGTACTTC
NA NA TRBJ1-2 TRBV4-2 CASSQDRGGYGYTF TGTGCCAGCAGCCAAGATAGAGGGGGCTATGGCTACACCTTC
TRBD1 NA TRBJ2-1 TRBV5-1 CASSFTGGNSYNEQFF TGCGCCAGCAGCTTTACAGGGGGCAACTCCTACAATGAGCAGTTCTTC
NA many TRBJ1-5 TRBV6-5 CASSYGRKGQPQHF TGTGCCAGCAGTTACGGGAGGAAGGGTCAGCCCCAGCATTTT
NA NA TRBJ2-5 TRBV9 CASSVASGTLETQYF TGTGCCAGCAGCGTAGCTTCGGGAACATTGGAGACCCAGTACTTC
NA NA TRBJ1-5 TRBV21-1 CASSRPSFNQPQHF TGTGCCAGCAGTCGACCGTCGTTCAATCAGCCCCAGCATTTT
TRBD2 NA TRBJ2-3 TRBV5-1 CASSLEVTSGSADTQYF TGCGCCAGCAGCTTGGAGGTGACTAGCGGGAGCGCAGATACGCAGTATTTT
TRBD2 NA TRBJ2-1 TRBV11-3 CASSLRAGGRTPHNEQFF TGTGCCAGCAGCTTAAGAGCGGGAGGACGGACCCCCCACAATGAGCAGTTCTTC
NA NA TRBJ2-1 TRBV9 CASSLTTRYNEQFF TGTGCCAGCAGCCTGACTACGCGATACAATGAGCAGTTCTTC
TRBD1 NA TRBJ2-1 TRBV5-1 CASSAQGYGHNEQFF TGCGCCAGCAGCGCACAGGGGTATGGGCACAATGAGCAGTTCTTC
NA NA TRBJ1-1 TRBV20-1 CSARRTVEAFF TGCAGTGCTAGGAGGACAGTTGAAGCTTTCTTT
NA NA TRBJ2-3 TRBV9 CASSARTDTQYF TGTGCCAGCAGCGCGCGCACAGATACGCAGTATTTT
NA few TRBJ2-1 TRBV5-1 CASSLEWDTPYNEQFF TGCGCCAGCAGCTTGGAATGGGACACCCCCTACAATGAGCAGTTCTTC
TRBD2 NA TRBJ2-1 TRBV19 CASSIWAGGPNEQFF TGTGCCAGTAGTATATGGGCGGGAGGGCCAAATGAGCAGTTCTTC
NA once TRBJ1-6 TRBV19 CASRYGGQPSSYNSPLHF TGTGCCAGTAGATATGGGGGCCAACCGAGCTCCTATAATTCACCCCTCCACTTT
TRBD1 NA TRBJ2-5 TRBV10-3 CAISATTGQGTQETQYF TGTGCCATCAGTGCTACCACGGGACAGGGGACTCAAGAGACCCAGTACTTC
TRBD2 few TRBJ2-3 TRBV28 CASREQAGGGTDTQYF TGTGCCAGCAGGGAACAGGCGGGGGGGGGCACAGATACGCAGTATTTT
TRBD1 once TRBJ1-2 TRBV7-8 CASSLTGQGHYGYTF TGTGCCAGCAGCCTAACCGGACAGGGACACTATGGCTACACCTTC
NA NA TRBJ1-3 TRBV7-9 CASSASSGNTIYF TGTGCCAGCAGCGCAAGCTCTGGAAACACCATATATTTT
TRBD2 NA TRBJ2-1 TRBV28 CASSSATSVRDNEQFF TGTGCCAGCAGTTCCGCGACTAGCGTCAGGGACAATGAGCAGTTCTTC
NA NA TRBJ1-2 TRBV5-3 CARSLRGAHGYTF TGTGCCAGAAGCTTGAGGGGCGCCCATGGCTACACCTTC
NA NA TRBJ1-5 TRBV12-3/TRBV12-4 CASSRQEYQPQHF TGTGCCAGCAGCCGACAGGAGTATCAGCCCCAGCATTTT
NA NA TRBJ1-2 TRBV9 CASSARSGGGYTF TGTGCCAGCAGCGCGAGGTCGGGGGGAGGCTACACCTTC
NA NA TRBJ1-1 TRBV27 CASSVLGGNTEAFF TGTGCCAGCAGTGTCCTCGGCGGGAACACTGAAGCTTTCTTT
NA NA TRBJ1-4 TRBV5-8 CASSFTEKLFF TGTGCCAGCAGCTTTACAGAAAAACTGTTTTTT
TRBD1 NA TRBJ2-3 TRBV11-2 CASGRDRGTDTQYF TGTGCCTCGGGCCGGGACAGGGGAACAGATACGCAGTATTTT
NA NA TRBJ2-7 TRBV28 CASGERSLREYF TGTGCCAGCGGGGAGCGAAGTCTTCGGGAGTACTTC